The present entry profiles one TCR beta chain with its context. These data come from a study of blood T cell repertoires in COVID-19. The overall study: COVID-19 samples collected from the United States, Italy and Spain covered acute and convalescent phases. Sources were T cells, B-cell-depleted T cells, or PBMCs; the material itself was cDNA or gDNA.

As originally analysed: By means of reference gene primer amplification, nucleated cell counts were estimated. Assay used: immunoSEQ multiplex PCR; TCRdb lists only in-frame clones, some missing. D and trimming were read from the DNA, whereas the V and J calls and clone size are those reported in that table. Among around 170,000 clones listed, about 87% were seen once. J was trimmed by 6 bases and V by 6 bases; bases with no gene match: 18. Germline V gene sequence: CDR1 ENHRY, CDR2 SYGVKD. This CDR3 contains 18 residues. The sequence derives from a man aged 55 to 70 with acute or convalescent COVID-19. The chain carries TRBV10-3 and TRBJ2-3, with TRBD1 matching over 10 bases. Sequencing was performed on peripheral blood. The CDR3 DNA sequence: TGTGCCATCAGCAAAATTGGACAGGGGACAGGGGACATGGATACGCAGTATTTT. It codes for CAISKIGQGTGDMDTQYF.